A selection of T cell receptor beta chains follows, all from one sample in a study of T cell responses to AZD1222 COVID-19 vaccine. Clones were sequenced by immunoSEQ multiplex PCR, and TCRdb holds only the in-frame ones, with some missing. Of tens of thousands of clones listed, approximately 90% were seen once; the top ten hold 8%. Sequenced here: peripheral blood, sampled 28 days after the second AZD1222 dose. The receptors were gathered from an adult who received the AZD1222 COVID-19 vaccine. The conserved cysteine and the conserved F or W are not part of the CDR3 here. Size tells how often a clone was seen (once, few, many) or the class of an expanded clone, and some rows leave it out.

v_call: TRBV6-1
clone_size: .
cdr3_aa: ASSETGYDTEAF

v_call: TRBV15
clone_size: .
cdr3_aa: ATRPFVSGGWDEQY

v_call: TRBV6-1
clone_size: .
cdr3_aa: ASSEPPGGGADEKLF

v_call: TRBV28
clone_size: .
cdr3_aa: ASRKTGGYEQY

v_call: TRBV13
clone_size: once
cdr3_aa: ASSWDRNQPQH

v_call: TRBV6-2/TRBV6-3
clone_size: .
cdr3_aa: ASSKTGPYEQY

v_call: TRBV3-1/TRBV3-2
clone_size: .
cdr3_aa: ASSQTGNTIY

v_call: TRBV19
clone_size: .
cdr3_aa: ASSISVEGNEQF

v_call: TRBV11-2
clone_size: .
cdr3_aa: ASSLVNSQGEQF

v_call: TRBV6-4
clone_size: .
cdr3_aa: ASSVSALAKNIQY

v_call: TRBV27
clone_size: once
cdr3_aa: ASSLEPRGSYNEQF

v_call: TRBV15
clone_size: .
cdr3_aa: ATSARHQETQY

v_call: TRBV12-3/TRBV12-4
clone_size: .
cdr3_aa: ASSLGPNTEAF

v_call: TRBV28
clone_size: .
cdr3_aa: ASNFGVRTSNEQY

v_call: TRBV10-3
clone_size: .
cdr3_aa: AIKGALGYEQY

v_call: TRBV3-1/TRBV3-2
clone_size: .
cdr3_aa: ASSQSLAGGNEQF